This entry describes one T cell receptor (beta chain). The CDR3 contains 13 residues. The germline V and J ends were trimmed by 4 bases and 4 bases, with 10 bases remaining between them. Germline V gene lookup returns CDR1 SQVTM and CDR2 ANQGSEA. Once RNA had been extracted, it was reverse transcribed into cDNA to act as the sequencing template. Profiling relied on immunoSEQ multiplex PCR, and the TCRdb table lists in-frame clones only, not all of them. This sample yields 150,000 to 200,000 clones, of which about three fifths are seen a single time; over 0.85% belongs to the top ten. The data stem from a study of CD8+ T cells in alopecia areata. Study information: For the treated group, dosing was oral tofacitinib at 5 to 10 mg twice daily.

Treatment here: oral pan-JAK inhibitor, 5-10 mg twice daily. Sequencing was performed on CD4+ T cells sorted from blood, taken at week 4, from a patient treated with tofacitinib. This sequence joins TRBV29-1 and TRBJ2-2, with no clear D. This clonotype originated in a human donor with alopecia areata. CDR3 sequence (DNA): TGCAGCGTTGGTTCAACGAGCACCGGGGAGCTGTTTTTT. This gives the protein CSVGSTSTGELFF.